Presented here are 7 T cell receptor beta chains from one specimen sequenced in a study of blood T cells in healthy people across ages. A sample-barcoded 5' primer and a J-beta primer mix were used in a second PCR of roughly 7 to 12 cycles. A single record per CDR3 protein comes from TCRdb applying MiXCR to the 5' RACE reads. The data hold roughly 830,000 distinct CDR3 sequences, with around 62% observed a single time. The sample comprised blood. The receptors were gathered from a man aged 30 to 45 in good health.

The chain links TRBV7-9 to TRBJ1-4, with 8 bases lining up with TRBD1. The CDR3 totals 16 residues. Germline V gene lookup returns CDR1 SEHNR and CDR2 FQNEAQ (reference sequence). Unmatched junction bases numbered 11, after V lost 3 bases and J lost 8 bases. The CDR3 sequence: CASSFSVGQGYEKLFF. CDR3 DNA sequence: TGTGCCAGCAGCTTCAGCGTTGGACAGGGATACGAAAAACTGTTTTTT.

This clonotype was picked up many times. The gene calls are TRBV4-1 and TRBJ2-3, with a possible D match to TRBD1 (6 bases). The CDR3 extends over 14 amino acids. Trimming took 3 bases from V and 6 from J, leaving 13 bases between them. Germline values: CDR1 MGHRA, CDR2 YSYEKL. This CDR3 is CASSHSRQGDTQYF. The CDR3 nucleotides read TGCGCCAGCAGCCACTCACGGCAGGGGGATACGCAGTATTTT.

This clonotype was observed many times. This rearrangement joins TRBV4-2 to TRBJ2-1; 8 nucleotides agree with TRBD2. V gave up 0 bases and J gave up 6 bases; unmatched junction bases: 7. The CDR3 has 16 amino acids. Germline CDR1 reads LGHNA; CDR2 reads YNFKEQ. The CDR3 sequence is CASSQDAGGAGNEQFF. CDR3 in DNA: TGTGCCAGCAGCCAAGATGCCGGGGGGGCGGGCAATGAGCAGTTCTTC.

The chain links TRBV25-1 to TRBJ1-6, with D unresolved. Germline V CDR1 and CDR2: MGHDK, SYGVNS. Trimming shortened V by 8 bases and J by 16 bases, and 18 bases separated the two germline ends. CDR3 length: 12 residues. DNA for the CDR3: TGTGCCAGCGCTGGCCTTGACGGGAGTCTCCACTTT. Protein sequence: CASAGLDGSLHF.

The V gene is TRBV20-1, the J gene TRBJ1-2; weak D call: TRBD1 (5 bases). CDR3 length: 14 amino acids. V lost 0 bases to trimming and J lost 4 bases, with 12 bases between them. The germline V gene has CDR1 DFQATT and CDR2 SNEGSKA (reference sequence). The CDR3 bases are TGCAGTGCTAGAGATCTACGACAGCCCTATGGCTACACCTTC. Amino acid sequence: CSARDLRQPYGYTF.

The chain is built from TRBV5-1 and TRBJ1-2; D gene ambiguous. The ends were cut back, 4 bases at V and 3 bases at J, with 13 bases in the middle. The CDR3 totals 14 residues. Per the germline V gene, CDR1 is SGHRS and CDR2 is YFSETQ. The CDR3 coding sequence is TGCGCCAGCAGCCCCTGGTCAGGAGACTATGGCTACACCTTC. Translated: CASSPWSGDYGYTF. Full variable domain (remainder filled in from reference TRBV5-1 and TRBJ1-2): KAGVTQTPRYLIKTRGQQVTLSCSPISGHRSVSWYQQTPGQGLQFLFEYFSETQRNKGNFPGRFSGRQFSNSRSEMNVSTLELGDSALYLCASSPWSGDYGYTFGSGTRLTVV.

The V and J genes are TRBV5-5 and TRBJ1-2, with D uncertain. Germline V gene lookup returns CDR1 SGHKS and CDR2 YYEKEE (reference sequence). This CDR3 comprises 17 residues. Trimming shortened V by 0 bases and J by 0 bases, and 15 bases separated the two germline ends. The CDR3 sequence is CASSLAPVDPSNYGYTF. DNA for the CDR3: TGTGCCAGCAGCTTGGCCCCAGTAGATCCATCTAACTATGGCTACACCTTC.